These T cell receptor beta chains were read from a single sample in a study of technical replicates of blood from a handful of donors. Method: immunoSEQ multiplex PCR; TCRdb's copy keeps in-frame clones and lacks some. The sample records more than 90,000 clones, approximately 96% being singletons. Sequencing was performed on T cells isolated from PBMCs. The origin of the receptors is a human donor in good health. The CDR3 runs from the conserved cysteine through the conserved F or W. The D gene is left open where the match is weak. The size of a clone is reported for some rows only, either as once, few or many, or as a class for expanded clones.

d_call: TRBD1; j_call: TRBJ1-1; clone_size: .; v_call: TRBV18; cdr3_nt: TGTGCCAGCTCACCATCGACAGGGCGTAACACTGAAGCTTTCTTT; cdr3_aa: CASSPSTGRNTEAFF
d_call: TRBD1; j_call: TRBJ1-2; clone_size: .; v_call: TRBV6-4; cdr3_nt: TGTGCCAGCAGTCCCACAGGGGACGGCTACACCTTC; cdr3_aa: CASSPTGDGYTF
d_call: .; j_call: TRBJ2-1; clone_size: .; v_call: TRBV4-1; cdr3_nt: TGCGCCAGCAGCCAAGTCGATCTAGTTCATGAGCAGTTCTTC; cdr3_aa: CASSQVDLVHEQFF
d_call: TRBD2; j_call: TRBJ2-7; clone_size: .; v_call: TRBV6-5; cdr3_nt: TGTGCCAGCAGTCCCAGCGGGACCTACGAGCAGTACTTC; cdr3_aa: CASSPSGTYEQYF
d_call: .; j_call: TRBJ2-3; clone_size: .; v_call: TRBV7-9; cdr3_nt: TGTGCCAGCAGCTTAGGGAGCTTCTGGGAGAGTAGTACAGATACGCAGTATTTT; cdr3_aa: CASSLGSFWESSTDTQYF
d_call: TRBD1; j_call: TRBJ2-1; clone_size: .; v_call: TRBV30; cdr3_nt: TGTGCCTGGAGTCGGACAGGGTCGGGGAATGAGCAGTTCTTC; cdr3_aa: CAWSRTGSGNEQFF
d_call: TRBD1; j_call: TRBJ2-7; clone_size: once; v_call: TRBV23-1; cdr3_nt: TGCGCCAGCAGCTTCACAGGGGGCGGGTACGAGCAGTACTTC; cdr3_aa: CASSFTGGGYEQYF
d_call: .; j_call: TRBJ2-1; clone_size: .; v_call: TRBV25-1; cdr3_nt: TGTGCCAGCAGTGACGCGGGCTCCTACAATGAGCAGTTCTTC; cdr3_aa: CASSDAGSYNEQFF
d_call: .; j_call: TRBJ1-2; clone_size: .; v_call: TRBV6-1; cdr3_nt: TGTGCCAGCAGTGAAGCCCTTTTGGGCGGGGCTTACTATGGCTACACCTTC; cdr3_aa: CASSEALLGGAYYGYTF
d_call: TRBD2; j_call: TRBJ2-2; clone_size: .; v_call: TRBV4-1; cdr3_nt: TGCGCCAGCAGCCAACCAGGGCGGGGGACCGGGGAGCTGTTTTTT; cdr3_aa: CASSQPGRGTGELFF
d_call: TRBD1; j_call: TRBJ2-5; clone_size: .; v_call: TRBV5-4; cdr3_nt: TGTGCCAGCAGCTTCTGGACAGGCCAAGAGACCCAGTACTTC; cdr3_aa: CASSFWTGQETQYF
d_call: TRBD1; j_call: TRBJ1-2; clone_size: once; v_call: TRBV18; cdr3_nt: TGTGCCAGCTCCCCCGGGACAGAAGCTGGCTACACCTTC; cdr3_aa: CASSPGTEAGYTF
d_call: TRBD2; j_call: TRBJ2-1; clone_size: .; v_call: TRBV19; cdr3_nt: TGTGCCAGTAGTATAGAACTAGCGGGAGGGGAGCAGTTCTTC; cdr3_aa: CASSIELAGGEQFF
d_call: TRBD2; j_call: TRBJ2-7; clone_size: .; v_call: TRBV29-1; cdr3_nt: TGCAGCGTTGGCGAGTACGGGACTAGCGGGGGAAGCTCCTACGAGCAGTACTTC; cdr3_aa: CSVGEYGTSGGSSYEQYF